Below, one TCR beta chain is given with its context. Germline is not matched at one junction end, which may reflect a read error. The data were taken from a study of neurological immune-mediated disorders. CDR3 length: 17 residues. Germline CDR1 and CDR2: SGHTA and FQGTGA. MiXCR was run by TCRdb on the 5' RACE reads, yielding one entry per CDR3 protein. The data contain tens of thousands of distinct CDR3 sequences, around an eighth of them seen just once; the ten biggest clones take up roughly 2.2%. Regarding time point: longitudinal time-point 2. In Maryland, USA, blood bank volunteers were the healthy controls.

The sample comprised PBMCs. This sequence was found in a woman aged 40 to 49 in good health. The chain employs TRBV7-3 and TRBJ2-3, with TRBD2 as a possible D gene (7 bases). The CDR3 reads CVSSATGGGNAVSTQYF. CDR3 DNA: TGTGTCAGCAGCGCTACGGGGGGCGGGAACGCCGTTAGTACGCAGTATTTT.